This TCR beta chain was obtained from a study of blood T cell repertoires in COVID-19. Study-wide context: COVID-19 samples from acute and convalescent phases originated in the United States, Italy and Spain. T cells, B-cell-depleted T cells, or PBMCs provided the cDNA or gDNA that served as material.

V shed 3 bases, J shed 4 bases, and the junction held 7 bases outside the gene matches. Germline-derived CDR1 and CDR2 are LGHDT and YNNKEL (reference sequence). The CDR3 runs to 16 residues. Source study methods: Reference gene primer amplification yielded estimated nucleated cell counts. Sequencing used immunoSEQ multiplex PCR; TCRdb keeps in-frame clones, though not all of them. Clone size and V and J calls were adopted from that table, with D and trimming inferred from the DNA. Of tens of thousands of clones in the sample, less than 95% were seen once. The Seattle patients joined while their infection was active and were tracked longitudinally afterward.

The sequence was collected from a man aged 50-59 years with COVID-19, enrolled during active disease. What was sequenced was peripheral blood. V gene TRBV3-1 (or the pseudogene TRBV3-2) combines with J gene TRBJ2-1, with 9 bases lining up with TRBD2. The CDR3 region is CASSQELAGSYNEQFF. CDR3 DNA: TGTGCCAGCAGCCAGGAACTAGCGGGTTCTTACAATGAGCAGTTCTTC.